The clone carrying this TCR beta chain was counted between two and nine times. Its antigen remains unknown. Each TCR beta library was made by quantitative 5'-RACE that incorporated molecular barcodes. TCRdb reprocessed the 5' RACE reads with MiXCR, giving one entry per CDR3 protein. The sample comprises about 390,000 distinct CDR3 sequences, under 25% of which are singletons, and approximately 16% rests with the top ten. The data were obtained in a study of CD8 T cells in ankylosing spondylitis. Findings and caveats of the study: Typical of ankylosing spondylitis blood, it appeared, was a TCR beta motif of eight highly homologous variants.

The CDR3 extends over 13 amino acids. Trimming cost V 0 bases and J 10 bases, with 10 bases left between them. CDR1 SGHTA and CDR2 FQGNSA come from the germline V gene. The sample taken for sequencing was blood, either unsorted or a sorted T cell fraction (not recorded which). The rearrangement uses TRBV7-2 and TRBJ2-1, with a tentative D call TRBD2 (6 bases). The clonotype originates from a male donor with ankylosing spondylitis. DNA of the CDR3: TGTGCCAGCAGCTTAGCGCTTGCGGGAGAGCAGTTCTTC. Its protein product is CASSLALAGEQFF.